This record looks at one T cell receptor beta chain sequence and its context. This entry is derived from a study of patients and donors after allogeneic stem cell transplantation. The CDR3 contains 15 residues. From germline, CDR1 is SGHRS and CDR2 YFSETQ. The ends lost 3 bases at V and 3 bases at J; junction bases unmatched: 8. TCRdb re-called the RT-PCR reads through MiXCR, storing one row per CDR3 protein. This sample yields about 200,000 distinct CDR3 sequences, of which roughly two fifths are seen a single time; approximately 10% belongs to the top ten. Sequencing was carried out using blood, either unsorted or a sorted T cell fraction (not recorded which). The receptor was isolated from a human donor who was either an allogeneic HSCT recipient or a stem cell or donor lymphocyte infusion donor (not recorded which). It is not recorded whose cells these are; they may come from a transplant donor. The chain has TRBV5-1 and TRBJ2-7; 8 nucleotides match TRBD1. The CDR3 coding sequence is TGCGCCAGCAGCTCAATCCCGGGACAGGACTACGAGCAGTACTTC. It is translated as CASSSIPGQDYEQYF. The complete variable domain, with remaining parts taken from reference TRBV5-1 and TRBJ2-7, reads KAGVTQTPRYLIKTRGQQVTLSCSPISGHRSVSWYQQTPGQGLQFLFEYFSETQRNKGNFPGRFSGRQFSNSRSEMNVSTLELGDSALYLCASSSIPGQDYEQYFGPGTRLTVT.